These 20 T cell receptor beta chains came from one sample sequenced in a study of T-cell reconstitution after alpha-beta-depleted transplantation in children (dated by TCRdb to between 2015 and 2016). Library construction relied on PCR. Sequencing was carried out with an Illumina HiSeq 2500. TCR libraries were prepared with molecular barcoding, using unique molecular identifiers to normalize TCRbeta repertoire quantification. TCRdb handled the public reads itself, with Q25 trimming in fastp and clone calling in MiXCR, and kept productive beta chains. Each entry is one CDR3 protein sequence, shown with its most common DNA and genes. For this sample there are approximately 300,000 distinct CDR3 sequences; almost 8% appear just once. The top ten clones comprise approximately 9% of the sample. Study-level results and caveats: Over subsequent months, a decline in hyperexpanded clone frequencies was noted, and after one year, T-cell counts and TCRbeta diversity were mostly ascribed to newly produced T cells.

The treatment or condition label corresponds to: allogeneic hematopoietic cell transplantation with graft depleted of TCRalphabeta T cells and CD19 B cells. No antigens are known for them. The starting material was peripheral blood, obtained 360 days after TCRalphabeta/CD19-depleted stem cell transplant. The receptors were sampled from a female patient between 2 and 15 years old who had a stem cell transplant for Fanconi anemia, so the T cells may come from the graft donor.

This clonotype turned up a few times. This chain uses TRBV9 with TRBJ2-7; 7 bases line up with TRBD1. V shed 0 bases, J shed 5 bases, and the junction held 5 bases outside the gene matches. Germline CDR1 and CDR2: SGDLS and YYNGEE. CDR3 length: 14 amino acids. DNA of the CDR3: TGTGCCAGCAGCGTAGAACAGGGGACCGACGAGCAGTACTTC. Its translation is CASSVEQGTDEQYF.

This clonotype is a singleton in its sample. The chain combines TRBV2 with TRBJ2-3, with 15 positions matching TRBD2. This CDR3 comprises 19 residues. Germline CDR1 SNHLY, CDR2 FYNNEI. CDR3 loop: CTCSRTSGGAGLSADTQYF. The CDR3 DNA reads as TGTACCTGCAGTAGGACTAGCGGGGGGGCCGGGTTGTCAGCAGATACGCAGTATTTT.

The J gene is TRBJ1-2, the V gene TRBV6-1; D is unresolved. CDR1 and CDR2 from the germline V gene are MNHNS and SASEGT. This CDR3 comprises 13 residues. V was cut by 2 bases and J by 13 bases, with 17 bases left in between. The DNA of the CDR3 is TGTGCCAGCAGTGAATGGAGGGCGTCCTTGAGCACCTTC. It encodes CASSEWRASLSTF.

This clonotype has more than one count but fewer than ten. This chain links TRBV4-2 with TRBJ1-2; D is unclear. Trimming pared 0 bases from V and 1 base from J, leaving 6 bases between. Germline CDR1 is LGHNA and CDR2 is YNFKEQ. The CDR3 is 14 amino acids. The CDR3 nucleotides read TGTGCCAGCAGCCAAGATGGGAATAACTATGGCTACACCTTC. Its translation is CASSQDGNNYGYTF.

This clonotype has at least ten counts. The chain has TRBV2 and TRBJ2-1; D not resolved. With 4 bases removed from V and 6 bases from J, the gap between germline ends came to 13 bases. Germline V CDR1 and CDR2: SNHLY, FYNNEI. The CDR3 length is 14 residues. CDR3 in amino acids: CASSGQGSSNEQFF. As DNA, the CDR3 is TGTGCCAGCAGTGGCCAAGGCAGCAGCAATGAGCAGTTCTTC.

Worth noting for this clonotype: The conserved phenylalanine or tryptophan normally closing the CDR3 is absent here, so this likely arose from a read error. The chain combines TRBV6-1 with TRBJ2-2, with D tentatively TRBD2 (7 bases). V gave up 10 bases and J gave up 1 base, with 16 bases separating them. The germline V gene encodes CDR1 MNHNS and CDR2 SASEGT. The CDR3 runs to 15 residues. CDR3 region: CAIRGGGENTGELFS. The CDR3 DNA follows: TGTGCCATCCGTGGGGGGGGCGAGAACACCGGGGAGCTGTTTTCT.

This clonotype was detected many times. CDR3 coding DNA: TGTGCCACCAGCAGAGAAACGCTCTGGGTAGAGACCCAGTACTTC. Its translation is CATSRETLWVETQYF. The V gene is TRBV15, the J gene TRBJ2-5; no reliable D call. The CDR3 is made up of 15 amino acids. V was clipped by 0 bases and J by 4 bases, with 12 bases between them. Germline CDR1 LNHNV, CDR2 YYDKDF (reference sequence).

This clonotype was detected a few times. This chain links TRBV7-2 with TRBJ2-5; TRBD2 agrees at 10 bases. V was clipped by 4 bases and J by 6 bases; unmatched bases: 11. This CDR3 contains 16 residues. Germline V lookup: CDR1 SGHTA, CDR2 FQGNSA. The CDR3 coding sequence is TGTGCCAGCAGCTCGTCAAGCGGGGGGGCCGGGAAGACCCAGTACTTC. This encodes CASSSSSGGAGKTQYF. The full variable domain, rest sourced from reference TRBV7-2 and TRBJ2-5, is GAGVSQSPSNKVTEKGKDVELRCDPISGHTALYWYRQSLGQGLEFLIYFQGNSAPDKSGLPSDRFSAERTGGSVSTLTIQRTQQEDSAVYLCASSSSSGGAGKTQYFGPGTRLLVL.

This sequence joins TRBV30 and TRBJ2-3; the D is unclear. Germline values: CDR1 GTSNPN, CDR2 SVGIG (reference sequence). The CDR3 runs to 12 residues. V was clipped by 0 bases and J by 4 bases, with 5 bases between them. This chain's CDR3 is CAWSVGPDTQYF. CDR3 DNA: TGTGCCTGGAGTGTCGGGCCAGATACGCAGTATTTT. Full variable domain (rest looked up from reference TRBV30 and TRBJ2-3): SQTIHQWPATLVQPVGSPLSLECTVEGTSNPNLYWYRQAAGRGLQLLFYSVGIGQISSEVPQNLSASRPQDRQFILSSKKLLLSDSGFYLCAWSVGPDTQYFGPGTRLTVL.

In its sample, this clonotype was seen many times. This chain joins TRBV12-3 or TRBV12-4 and TRBJ2-1; no definite D call. The V and J ends lost 5 bases and 7 bases respectively, with 12 bases between them. This CDR3 is built from 13 residues. CDR3 nucleotide sequence: TGTGCCAGCAGTCTTACAGACGGGAATGAGCAGTTCTTC. Its protein is CASSLTDGNEQFF.

This clonotype was observed a few times. The chain uses TRBV2 and TRBJ2-3; a weak D match, TRBD2 (5 bases). This CDR3 comprises 16 residues. Trimming took 3 bases from V and 2 from J, leaving 15 bases between them. The germline V gene has CDR1 SNHLY and CDR2 FYNNEI. CDR3 DNA: TGTGCCAGCAGTGATAGGAGGTGGCTAGTCACAGATACGCAGTATTTT. Translated: CASSDRRWLVTDTQYF.

The chain uses TRBV4-1 and TRBJ2-3, with D uncertain. CDR1 is MGHRA, CDR2 YSYEKL, per germline. Trimming cost V 1 base and J 6 bases, with 8 bases left between them. CDR3 length: 13 amino acids. The CDR3 region is CASSQVSVDTQYF. The CDR3 DNA sequence: TGCGCCAGCAGCCAAGTGTCTGTGGATACGCAGTATTTT.

Many counts were recorded for this clonotype. This chain joins TRBV9 and TRBJ2-1, with 16 nucleotides matching TRBD2. V dropped 0 bases and J dropped 9; count of bases not matched to a gene: 9. The CDR3 spans 18 residues. Germline CDR1 SGDLS, CDR2 YYNGEE. CDR3 residues: CASSVATMGLAGGIEQFF. The CDR3, as DNA: TGTGCCAGCAGCGTAGCTACAATGGGACTAGCGGGGGGGATTGAGCAGTTCTTC.

The chain recombines TRBV6-2 or TRBV6-3 with TRBJ1-3; 7 nucleotides align to TRBD1. V shed 0 bases, J shed 0 bases, and the junction held 5 bases outside the gene matches. From germline, CDR1 is MNHEY and CDR2 SVGEGT. The CDR3 runs 17 residues. CDR3 sequence (DNA): TGTGCCAGCAGTTACTCGCACCGGGACAGCTCTGGAAACACCATATATTTT. This codes for CASSYSHRDSSGNTIYF.

This clonotype was seen many times. This chain joins TRBV29-1 and TRBJ1-1, with D perhaps TRBD1 (6 bases). Trimming took off 4 bases at V and 5 bases at J, with 14 bases between the two ends. The CDR3 is made up of 13 amino acids. Germline V gene lookup returns CDR1 SQVTM and CDR2 ANQGSEA. The CDR3 DNA follows: TGCAGCGTTGGGTACAGGGAGGGGACTGAAGCTTTCTTT. Its translation is CSVGYREGTEAFF.

The chain links TRBV3-1 to TRBJ1-5; D not resolved. This CDR3 contains 13 residues. Germline lookup yields CDR1 LGHDT and CDR2 YNNKEL (reference sequence). The ends were cut back, 1 base at V and 5 bases at J, with 6 bases in the middle. This chain's CDR3 is CASSQARDQPQHF. CDR3 DNA sequence: TGTGCCAGCAGCCAAGCAAGGGATCAGCCCCAGCATTTT.

The rearrangement uses TRBV10-3 and TRBJ2-3; 9 nucleotides agree with TRBD2. The CDR3 is made up of 16 amino acids. Looked up from germline, CDR1 is ENHRY and CDR2 is SYGVKD. The V segment lost 3 bases and the J segment 5 bases; nucleotides outside the gene matches: 9. For the CDR3, the DNA is TGTGCCATCAGTGAAAGGCTAGCGGGGATGGAAGATACGCAGTATTTT. Its protein product is CAISERLAGMEDTQYF.

This chain joins TRBV6-5 and TRBJ1-2, with D tentatively TRBD1 (6 bases). Trimming removed 0 bases at V and 4 bases at J, with 15 bases between. The CDR3 length is 16 residues. The germline V gene encodes CDR1 MNHEY and CDR2 SVGAGI. CDR3 in DNA: TGTGCCAGCAGTTACTCGGAGGTGGGGGGCGGCTATGGCTACACCTTC. Its protein is CASSYSEVGGGYGYTF.

The table lists this clonotype with many counts. The chain couples TRBV24-1 to TRBJ1-1; D gene ambiguous. The CDR3 length is 13 residues. Germline assignment: CDR1 KGHDR and CDR2 SFDVKD. The V and J ends lost 8 bases and 2 bases respectively, with 11 bases between them. The CDR3 DNA is TGTGCCACCAATCCAGGAGGAAACACTGAAGCTTTCTTT. Translating it yields CATNPGGNTEAFF.

V is TRBV18 and J is TRBJ2-7, with D maybe TRBD1 (6 bases). CDR1 is KGHSH and CDR2 is LQKENI in the germline V gene. This CDR3 has 16 residues. V was shortened by 6 bases and J by 3 bases, with 21 bases between the two germline ends. CDR3 in amino acids: CASSAIAPGTSYEQYV. The CDR3 DNA reads as TGTGCCAGCTCTGCTATAGCCCCAGGGACAAGCTACGAGCAGTACGTC.